This is a list of T cell receptor beta chains from one sample in a study of blood T cells in healthy people across ages. TCRdb passed the 5' RACE reads through MiXCR, listing each CDR3 protein once. The sample includes approximately 1,000,000 distinct CDR3 sequences, more than 30% seen only once; the top ten take roughly 14%. Sequencing was performed on blood. Every receptor here comes from a man younger than 30 in good health. CDR3s include the opening cysteine and the closing phenylalanine or tryptophan. A D gene is named only where the DNA matches it firmly. Some rows mark clone size as missing; the rest say once, few, many or name a class of expanded clone.

>NA|TRBD1|TRBV4-1|TRBJ1-4
CASSQGSTGARNEKLFF
TGCGCCAGCAGCCAAGGAAGCACAGGGGCCCGTAATGAAAAACTGTTTTTT
>NA|TRBD1|TRBV9|TRBJ2-4
CASSRRGDRDSNIQYF
TGTGCCAGCAGCAGGAGGGGGGACAGGGACTCAAACATTCAGTACTTC
>NA|TRBD1|TRBV4-3|TRBJ1-2
CASSQELGNRGAGYGYTF
TGCGCCAGCAGCCAAGAGTTAGGCAACAGGGGCGCCGGCTATGGCTACACCTTC
>many|TRBD2|TRBV12-3/TRBV12-4|TRBJ2-1
CASSLAGLAGDNEQFF
TGTGCCAGCAGTTTAGCGGGGCTAGCGGGAGACAATGAGCAGTTCTTC
>NA|NA|TRBV11-2|TRBJ2-1
CASSLDRDHEQFF
TGTGCCAGCAGCTTAGATCGTGACCATGAGCAGTTCTTC
>many|TRBD1|TRBV11-2|TRBJ2-3
CATPGQGRDTQYF
TGTGCCACCCCGGGACAGGGACGAGATACGCAGTATTTT
>NA|NA|TRBV28|TRBJ2-5
CASSAMRTPQETQYF
TGTGCCAGCAGTGCGATGCGGACCCCACAAGAGACCCAGTACTTC
>few|NA|TRBV7-9|TRBJ1-2
CASSPLGQRIRGYTF
TGTGCCAGCAGCCCCCTAGGACAGCGGATAAGAGGCTACACCTTC
>NA|NA|TRBV12-3/TRBV12-4|TRBJ2-3
CASTIRVNDTDTQYF
TGTGCCAGCACCATCAGGGTGAATGACACAGATACGCAGTATTTT
>few|NA|TRBV20-1|TRBJ2-1
CSASLGAGSYNEQFF
TGCAGTGCTAGTTTAGGGGCTGGCTCCTACAATGAGCAGTTCTTC
>few|NA|TRBV27|TRBJ2-7
CASSLSGTQGEQYF
TGTGCCAGCAGTTTATCCGGGACTCAGGGCGAGCAGTACTTC
>many|NA|TRBV5-1|TRBJ1-5
CASSLGTGQPQHF
TGCGCCAGCAGCTTGGGGACGGGTCAGCCCCAGCATTTT
>few|NA|TRBV27|TRBJ1-2
CASTLGRGYGYTF
TGTGCCAGCACCCTTGGGAGGGGCTATGGCTACACCTTC
>few|NA|TRBV7-9|TRBJ1-5
CASSFRSNQPQHF
TGTGCCAGCAGCTTTCGTAGCAATCAGCCCCAGCATTTT
>few|NA|TRBV5-1|TRBJ2-1
CASRLAGTAYNEQFF
TGCGCCAGCAGACTAGCCGGGACAGCCTACAATGAGCAGTTCTTC
>NA|NA|TRBV20-1|TRBJ2-7
CSARGSGMAEQFYEQYF
TGCAGTGCTAGAGGGAGCGGAATGGCAGAACAATTCTACGAGCAGTACTTC
>NA|NA|TRBV2|TRBJ1-5
CASSEALGAGQPQHF
TGTGCCAGCAGTGAAGCACTCGGGGCGGGACAGCCCCAGCATTTT
>many|NA|TRBV29-1|TRBJ2-3
CSVAGVDTQYF
TGCAGCGTTGCTGGAGTAGATACGCAGTATTTT
>NA|NA|TRBV4-1|TRBJ2-5
CASSQVNRGETQYF
TGCGCCAGCAGCCAAGTGAACAGAGGGGAGACCCAGTACTTC
>NA|NA|TRBV20-1|TRBJ2-6
CSARRPSGANVLTF
TGCAGTGCTAGACGGCCGTCTGGGGCCAACGTCCTGACTTTC
>few|NA|TRBV4-3|TRBJ1-1
CASSPEKDSNTEAFF
TGCGCCAGCAGCCCCGAAAAGGACAGCAACACTGAAGCTTTCTTT
>once|NA|TRBV7-7|TRBJ2-1
CASSLVLARSYNEQFF
TGTGCTAGCAGCTTAGTACTAGCACGGTCCTACAATGAGCAGTTCTTC
>NA|TRBD2|TRBV10-3|TRBJ2-7
CAIGRTSGPYEQYF
TGTGCCATCGGTCGGACTAGCGGCCCCTACGAGCAGTACTTC
>NA|NA|TRBV3-1|TRBJ2-3
CASSPSTVRADTQYF
TGTGCCAGCAGCCCATCCACGGTGCGGGCAGATACGCAGTATTTT